This T cell receptor (beta chain) originates from a study of CD8+ T cells in alopecia areata. Study conclusions and caveats: Sequencing of scalp samples also captures resident alphabeta T cells of normal skin.

TCR sequencing used cDNA made by reverse transcription of extracted RNA. Clones were sequenced by immunoSEQ multiplex PCR, and TCRdb holds only the in-frame ones, with some missing. The data hold about 110,000 clones, with around 50% observed a single time. Treatment reported: oral pan-JAK inhibitor, 5-10 mg twice daily. This clone appeared once. Its antigen is as yet unknown. This clonotype was obtained from a human donor with alopecia areata. The specimen was CD8+ T cells sorted from blood, collected at week 24, from a patient treated with tofacitinib.

The CDR3 spells CASSEGGYSNQPQHF. As DNA, the CDR3 is TGTGCCAGCAGCGAAGGGGGATATAGCAATCAGCCCCAGCATTTT. The chain links TRBV7-9 to TRBJ1-5; maybe TRBD1 (6 bases). The germline gives CDR1 SEHNR, CDR2 FQNEAQ (reference sequence). V gave up 5 bases and J gave up 0 bases, with 11 bases separating them. The CDR3 totals 15 residues. Combining the CDR3 with reference TRBV7-9 and TRBJ1-5 gives the whole variable domain DTGVSQNPRHKITKRGQNVTFRCDPISEHNRLYWYRQTLGQGPEFLTYFQNEAQLEKSRLLSDRFSAERPKGSFSTLEIQRTEQGDSAMYLCASSEGGYSNQPQHFGDGTRLSIL.